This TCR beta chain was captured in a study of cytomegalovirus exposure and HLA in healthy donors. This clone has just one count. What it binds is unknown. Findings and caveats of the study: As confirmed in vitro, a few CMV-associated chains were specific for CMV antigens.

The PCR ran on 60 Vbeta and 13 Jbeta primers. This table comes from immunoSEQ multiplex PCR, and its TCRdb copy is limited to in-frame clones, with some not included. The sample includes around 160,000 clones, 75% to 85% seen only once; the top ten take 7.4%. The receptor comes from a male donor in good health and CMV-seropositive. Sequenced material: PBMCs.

The CDR3, as DNA: TGTGCCAGCAGTGAACAGGGCGGATATGGCTACACCTTC. Translation: CASSEQGGYGYTF. The chain combines TRBV2 with TRBJ1-2; perhaps TRBD1 as D (5 bases). Germline-derived CDR1 and CDR2 are SNHLY and FYNNEI. The ends were cut back, 2 bases at V and 5 bases at J, with 9 bases in the middle. The CDR3 runs 13 residues.